This T cell receptor (beta chain) was sequenced during a study of graft-versus-host responses after intestinal transplantation. Whole-study context: All recipients got anti-thymocyte globulin induction, then tacrolimus and steroids for 2 to 4 years.

In this sample, this clone turned up once. Its antigen is not identified. Assay used: immunoSEQ multiplex PCR; TCRdb lists only in-frame clones, some missing. The table includes some 87,000 clones, just under 95% detected once. The sequence came from a human donor who was the organ donor for an intestinal transplant. This specimen consisted of unstimulated CD8+ T cells sorted from spleen or lymph node cells, obtained before transplant.

Here the CDR3 reads CATSSERGAPQETQYF. The CDR3 coding sequence is TGTGCCACCAGCAGTGAGCGGGGCGCCCCCCAAGAGACCCAGTACTTC. This chain uses TRBV15 with TRBJ2-5; 7 nucleotides align to TRBD2. V was clipped by 3 bases and J by 1 base; unmatched bases: 8. Per the germline V gene, CDR1 is LNHNV and CDR2 is YYDKDF (reference sequence). This CDR3 is built from 16 residues.